Included here is one T cell receptor beta chain sequence, with context. Its antigen remains unidentified. The CDR3 has 15 amino acids. CDR1 and CDR2 (germline): SEHNR, FQNEAQ (reference sequence). TCRdb re-analyzed the 5' RACE reads; it lists each CDR3 protein once, without DNA. This table lists 300,000 to 500,000 distinct CDR3 sequences. This specimen belongs to a study of T cells expressing NK-cell markers. Notes on the study in general: The same clonotypes also predominated in the CD3+CD56-NKG2C+ fraction of several donors. Whether the expanded NKG2C+ T cell clones recognized HCMV remained unclear. Dominant NKG2C+ clonotypes in about 6 donors made up roughly 1.0-7.0% of CD8+ T cells.

The material sequenced was blood T cells: a sorted CD56 or NKG2C T cell subset, CD4+ or CD8+ T cells, or bulk PBMC T cells (not recorded which). The genes are TRBV7-9 and TRBJ2-7. This TCR derives from a woman aged 45 to 65 in good health. The CDR3 is CASSLGDLTSDEQYF.